These 13 T cell receptor beta chains originate from one sample sequenced in a study of T cell responses to AZD1222 COVID-19 vaccine (dated by TCRdb to about 2021). The time point label of this sample denotes: baseline before first vaccination. Libraries were made using the immunoSEQ multiplex PCR assay. Drawn from immuneACCESS, this table holds only the in-frame rearrangements with V and J called that TCRdb kept. Clones are partly lost; checked studies trace under half to an unresolved V gene and leave the rest unexplained. Counted in this sample were 150,000 to 200,000 clones; over 80% of them appeared once. Clones ranked in the top ten supply 1.9% of the sample. This specimen was peripheral blood, taken on day 0 of AZD1222 vaccination. These receptor sequences come from an adult in good health.

A single count supports this clone. The chain uses TRBV18 and TRBJ1-1; D not certain. Per germline, CDR1 KGHSH and CDR2 LQKENI. This CDR3 contains 15 residues. Trimming removed 3 bases at V and 1 base at J, with 12 bases between. CDR3 nucleotide sequence: TGTGCCAGCTCACCCGGAACTATCTCGAACACTGAAGCTTTCTTT. This gives the protein CASSPGTISNTEAFF.

The chain combines TRBV28 with TRBJ2-7, with no clear D. Per germline, CDR1 MDHEN and CDR2 SYDVKM. The CDR3 extends over 14 amino acids. The V end was cut by 6 bases, the J end by 2 bases, with 14 bases between. The CDR3 region is CASRPFTATYEQYF. The DNA for the CDR3 is TGTGCCAGCAGACCCTTTACAGCTACCTACGAGCAGTACTTC.

The chain recombines TRBV7-2 with TRBJ2-5; a weak D match, TRBD2 (6 bases). Germline assignment: CDR1 SGHTA and CDR2 FQGNSA. Trimming removed 4 bases at V and 5 bases at J, with 14 bases between. The CDR3 totals 14 residues. The CDR3 region has the DNA TGTGCCAGCAGCTCCGGGACTCTCCGGGAGACCCAGTACTTC. It specifies CASSSGTLRETQYF.

A single count supports this clone. The V and J genes are TRBV30 and TRBJ2-7; 12 bases map to TRBD2. V was pared by 3 bases and J by 5 bases, with 8 bases of the junction left unmatched. Per the germline V gene, CDR1 is GTSNPN and CDR2 is SVGIG (reference sequence). CDR3 length: 15 amino acids. The DNA for the CDR3 is TGTGCCTGGAGACGACTAGCGGGAGACGGCGACGAGCAGTACTTC. It specifies CAWRRLAGDGDEQYF.

This rearrangement joins TRBV4-1 to TRBJ2-2; D might be TRBD2 (5 bases). The V end lost 0 bases, the J end lost 5 bases, and 10 bases lay between the germline ends. The germline gives CDR1 MGHRA, CDR2 YSYEKL. This CDR3 has 15 residues. The CDR3 sequence is CASSQDGLATGELFF. CDR3 DNA sequence: TGCGCCAGCAGCCAAGATGGGCTAGCTACCGGGGAGCTGTTTTTT.

This clone has ten or more counts. The sample has other DNA sequences that encode this CDR3 too. The chain combines TRBV19 with TRBJ1-2; D might be TRBD1 (6 bases). CDR1 and CDR2 (germline): LNHDA, SQIVND (reference sequence). The CDR3 is 16 amino acids. Trimming cost V 0 bases and J 4 bases, with 15 bases left between them. The CDR3 nucleotides are TGTGCCAGTAGTATAGATCCCGAACAGGGCCTCTATGGCTACACCTTC. Amino acid sequence: CASSIDPEQGLYGYTF.

This rearrangement joins TRBV6-2 or TRBV6-3 to TRBJ1-1; D perhaps matches TRBD1 (6 bases). This CDR3 has 14 residues. V lost 5 bases and J 2 bases, leaving 12 bases between the germline ends. Germline V lookup: CDR1 MNHEY, CDR2 SVGEGT. CDR3 DNA sequence: TGTGCCAGCAGTCGACGGACAGACAACACTGAAGCTTTCTTT. Its translation is CASSRRTDNTEAFF.

V is TRBV30 and J is TRBJ1-1; D remains unclear. Germline V CDR1 and CDR2: GTSNPN, SVGIG (reference sequence). The CDR3 is made up of 14 amino acids. The ends were cut back, 0 bases at V and 1 base at J, with 9 bases in the middle. The CDR3: CAWSVNIPNTEAFF. CDR3 sequence (DNA): TGTGCCTGGAGTGTAAACATTCCGAACACTGAAGCTTTCTTT.

The genes are TRBV30 and TRBJ1-5, with TRBD1 identical over 7 bases. Trimming at V came to 4 bases and at J to 9 bases, leaving 9 bases not matched to a gene. CDR1 and CDR2 (germline): GTSNPN, SVGIG (reference sequence). The CDR3 runs 13 residues. The CDR3 loop is CAWTPDRTSPQHF. The CDR3 nucleotides read TGTGCCTGGACCCCGGACAGGACTTCGCCCCAGCATTTT.

The chain employs TRBV6-2 or TRBV6-3 and TRBJ1-1; possible D gene TRBD1, 6 bases. Trimming left V 3 bases short and J 4 bases short, with 9 bases between. The CDR3 is 13 residues long. Germline V gives CDR1 MNHEY, CDR2 SVGEGT. Here the CDR3 DNA reads TGTGCCAGCAGTTATACGGGGGCCACTGAAGCTTTCTTT. Protein product: CASSYTGATEAFF.

The chain has TRBV21-1 and TRBJ2-7; the table's D call, TRBD1, has no DNA check behind it. TRBV21-1 is given as a pseudogene. This CDR3 contains 17 residues. The CDR3 sequence is CASNLRSGKGQSYEQYF. CDR3 coding DNA: TGTGCCAGCAACCTCCGTTCAGGTAAGGGACAGAGCTACGAGCAGTACTTC.

In nucleotides, the CDR3 is TGCGCCAGCAGCCAAGGGCAGGGCGAGAGCTATGGCTACACCTTC. Encoded protein: CASSQGQGESYGYTF. This chain connects TRBV4-1 to TRBJ1-2; perhaps TRBD1 as D (5 bases). Germline values: CDR1 MGHRA, CDR2 YSYEKL. Trimming removed 1 base from V and 4 bases from J, with 13 bases in between. The CDR3 spans 15 residues.

The chain combines TRBV6-5 with TRBJ1-1, with 8 bases fitting TRBD1. The CDR3 is 15 amino acids. Trimming removed 6 bases from V and 0 bases from J; junction bases left unmatched: 6. Germline V gives CDR1 MNHEY, CDR2 SVGAGI. The CDR3 region is CASSFQGAVNTEAFF. The CDR3 DNA is TGTGCCAGCAGCTTTCAGGGGGCTGTGAACACTGAAGCTTTCTTT.